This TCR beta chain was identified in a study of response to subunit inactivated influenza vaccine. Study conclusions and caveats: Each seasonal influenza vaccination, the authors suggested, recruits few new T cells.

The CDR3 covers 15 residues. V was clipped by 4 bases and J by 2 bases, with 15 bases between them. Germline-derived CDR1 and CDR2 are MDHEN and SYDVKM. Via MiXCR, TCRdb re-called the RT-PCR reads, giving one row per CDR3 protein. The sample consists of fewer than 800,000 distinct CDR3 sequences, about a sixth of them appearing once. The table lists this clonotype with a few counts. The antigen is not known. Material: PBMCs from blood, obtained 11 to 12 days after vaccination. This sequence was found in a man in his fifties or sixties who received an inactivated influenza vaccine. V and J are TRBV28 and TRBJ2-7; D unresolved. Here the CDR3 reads CASSSSPRLPYEQYF. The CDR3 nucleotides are TGTGCCAGCAGTTCCTCCCCGCGCTTACCCTACGAGCAGTACTTC.